The 14 T cell receptor beta chains reported below all come from one sample, sequenced in a study of CD8+CD57+ T cells in acquired aplastic anemia. It was patients with CD8+CD57+ cell expansion by flow cytometry who were chosen for sequencing. Profiling that covered TCR beta VDJ and CDR3 relied on genomic DNA as its template. One entry per CDR3 protein results from TCRdb running MiXCR on the reads. The repertoire includes about 160,000 distinct CDR3 sequences, about 45% of them detected once, and approximately 3% sits in the top ten. Sequencing was carried out using sorted CD4+, CD8+, or CD8+CD57+ T cells (not recorded which) from PBMCs. Receptors originate from a human donor with aplastic anemia.

This clonotype has a handful of counts. This chain joins TRBV12-3 or TRBV12-4 and TRBJ2-1; D perhaps matches TRBD1 (5 bases). There are 16 residues in the CDR3. Trimming took 3 bases from V and 8 from J, leaving 20 bases between them. The CDR3 DNA reads as TGTGCCAGCAGTTTTGTTTCAGGGAACCTTAAGGATGAGCAGTTCTTC. It codes for CASSFVSGNLKDEQFF.

This clonotype appeared many times. The gene calls are TRBV6-1 and TRBJ2-1; 8 bases line up with TRBD1. CDR1 is MNHNS, CDR2 SASEGT, per germline. Losses at the gene ends were 4 bases for V and 0 bases for J; bases not matched to a gene: 5. The CDR3 has 16 amino acids. CDR3 residues: CASSGRQGSSYNEQFF. The CDR3 coding sequence is TGTGCCAGCAGTGGAAGACAGGGGAGCTCCTACAATGAGCAGTTCTTC.

Comment on this clonotype: One base away lies a much larger clone, so this may be a sequencing read error. In DNA form, the CDR3 reads TGTGCCAACAGCCGGGCCACAGATACGCAGTATTTT. Translation: CANSRATDTQYF. The chain carries TRBV6-1 and TRBJ2-3, with D uncertain. Per the germline V gene, CDR1 is MNHNS and CDR2 is SASEGT. Trimming left V 10 bases short and J 2 bases short, with 10 bases between. CDR3 size: 12 residues.

J is TRBJ2-7 and V is TRBV6-5; 7 bases align to TRBD1. The CDR3 extends over 13 amino acids. Germline assignment: CDR1 MNHEY and CDR2 SVGAGI. Trimming took 6 bases from V and 1 from J; bases not matched to a gene: 3. In nucleotides, the CDR3 is TGTGCCAGCAGACGACAGGGATCCTACGAGCAGTACTTC. Its protein is CASRRQGSYEQYF.

The chain links TRBV4-3 to TRBJ2-7; 10 nucleotides align to TRBD2. With V trimmed by 2 bases and J by 1 base, 2 bases remained unmatched. This CDR3 spans 15 amino acids. CDR1 is LGHNA, CDR2 YSLEER, per germline. The CDR3 protein is CASSQLLAGSYEQYF. As DNA, the CDR3 is TGCGCCAGCAGCCAACTACTAGCGGGGTCCTACGAGCAGTACTTC.

This clonotype was counted a few times. A much larger clone is a single base away; this may be a read error. The chain couples TRBV11-1 to TRBJ2-1, with D possibly TRBD2 on 6 matching bases. This CDR3 contains 14 residues. Germline assignment: CDR1 SGHAT and CDR2 FQDESV (reference sequence). CDR3 loop: CASSLGRAADEKFF. As DNA, the CDR3 is TGTGCCAGCAGCTTAGGGAGGGCTGCGGATGAGAAGTTCTTC.

This clonotype has ten or more counts. The chain combines TRBV28 with TRBJ1-1, with no clear D. The germline CDR1 and CDR2 sequences are MDHEN and SYDVKM. The V end lost 3 bases, the J end lost 3 bases, and 2 bases lay between the germline ends. The CDR3 runs to 11 residues. The CDR3 nucleotides are TGTGCCAGCAGTTTTGACACTGAAGCTTTCTTT. Its protein product is CASSFDTEAFF. Supplemented by reference TRBV28 and TRBJ1-1, the full variable domain reads DVKVTQSSRYLVKRTGEKVFLECVQDMDHENMFWYRQDPGLGLRLIYFSYDVKMKEKGDIPEGYSVSREKKERFSLILESASTNQTSMYLCASSFDTEAFFGQGTRLTVV.

V and J are TRBV7-2 and TRBJ2-5, with unresolved D. Germline assignment: CDR1 SGHTA and CDR2 FQGNSA. V lost 3 bases and J 4 bases, leaving 15 bases between the germline ends. The CDR3 loop spans 15 amino acids. CDR3 bases: TGTGCCAGCAGCTTGATTCGTCAGGTTCGAGAGACCCAGTACTTC. It specifies CASSLIRQVRETQYF.

This clonotype showed up many times. This chain links TRBV2 with TRBJ2-7; D may correspond to TRBD1 or TRBD2 (5 bases each). Per germline, CDR1 SNHLY and CDR2 FYNNEI. The length of the CDR3 is 12 residues. The CDR3 protein is CATGTGTYEQYF. CDR3 DNA sequence: TGTGCGACCGGGACGGGGACCTACGAGCAGTACTTC.

This clonotype was observed at least ten times. The gene calls are TRBV5-1 and TRBJ1-2, with TRBD1 as a possible D gene (6 bases). CDR3 size: 12 residues. V shed 2 bases and J shed 8 bases, with 10 bases lying between them. Germline CDR1 SGHRS, CDR2 YFSETQ. The CDR3 sequence: CASSLSGEGYTF. The CDR3 region has the DNA TGCGCCAGCAGCTTATCAGGGGAAGGCTACACCTTC.

This chain connects TRBV6-5 to TRBJ1-6, with D possibly TRBD1 on 5 matching bases. Trimming took off 4 bases at V and 10 bases at J, with 14 bases between the two ends. Germline V CDR1 and CDR2: MNHEY, SVGAGI. The CDR3 sequence is 14 residues long. The CDR3 coding sequence is TGTGCCAGCAGTTGGGGCCAGCGGAGATCACCCCTCCACTTT. This translates into CASSWGQRRSPLHF.

The chain links TRBV5-5 to TRBJ2-7, with TRBD1 matching 8 bases. This CDR3 is built from 14 residues. Trimming cost V 1 base and J 3 bases; bases outside gene matches: 3. Germline-derived CDR1 and CDR2 are SGHKS and YYEKEE (reference sequence). DNA of the CDR3: TGTGCCAGCAGCTTGATGGGACAGGACTACGAGCAGTACTTC. Its translation is CASSLMGQDYEQYF.

This clonotype was recorded once. A much larger clone is a single base away; this may be a read error. The rearrangement uses TRBV5-1 and TRBJ1-3, with D tentatively TRBD1 (5 bases). The CDR3 runs to 16 residues. With 2 bases removed from V and 0 bases from J, the gap between germline ends came to 12 bases. Germline V CDR1 and CDR2: SGHRS, YFSETQ. The CDR3 DNA follows: TGCGCCAGCAGCTTAGACAGCGTATACTCTGGAAACACCATATATTTT. Translating it yields CASSLDSVYSGNTIYF.

This clonotype was counted ten times or more. The chain combines TRBV7-2 with TRBJ1-4; D is possibly TRBD1 (6 bases). CDR3 length equals 12 residues. The V gene's germline CDR1 is SGHTA and CDR2 FQGNSA. Trimming took off 6 bases at V and 8 bases at J, with 10 bases between the two ends. The CDR3 spells CASRPGGEKLFF. Written as DNA, the CDR3 is TGTGCCAGCAGACCGGGGGGCGAAAAACTGTTTTTT.